These T cell receptor beta chains were read from a single sample in a study of cytomegalovirus exposure and HLA in healthy donors. Generated by immunoSEQ multiplex PCR, the TCRdb table keeps only in-frame clones and is missing some. The sample holds around 140,000 clones, 75% to 80% seen once. The material sequenced was PBMCs. These receptors were obtained from a woman aged 55 to 70 in good health and CMV-seronegative. The CDR3 runs from the conserved cysteine through the conserved F or W. D genes are given only for firm matches. Only some rows state a clone size, as once, few, many or a class for expanded clones.

J	size	V	D	DNA	CDR3
TRBJ1-1	-	TRBV5-1	-	TGCGCCAGCAGCCCACATACCGACAGAATGAACACTGAAGCTTTCTTT	CASSPHTDRMNTEAFF
TRBJ2-7	-	TRBV2	TRBD1	TGTGCCAGCAGGACGACAGGGGCCTACGAGCAGTACTTC	CASRTTGAYEQYF
TRBJ2-7	-	TRBV4-1	-	TGCGCCAGCAGCCAGTTAGTGGCAGGGGCCTCCTACGAGCAGTACTTC	CASSQLVAGASYEQYF
TRBJ1-5	-	TRBV5-1	TRBD1	TGCGCCAGCAGCACAGGGACAGGAAATCAGCCCCAGCATTTT	CASSTGTGNQPQHF
TRBJ1-2	few	TRBV28	-	TGTGCCAGCAGTTTACAGGGGCCGGCTAACTATGGCTACACCTTC	CASSLQGPANYGYTF
TRBJ2-5	-	TRBV5-1	-	TGCGCCAGCAGCCCTACTCGCGGAGACTACCAAGAGACCCAGTACTTC	CASSPTRGDYQETQYF
TRBJ2-3	-	TRBV15	-	TGTGCCACCAGCAGAGAGGGGAGGATCAGCACAGATACGCAGTATTTT	CATSREGRISTDTQYF
TRBJ2-6	-	TRBV5-4	-	TGTGCCAGCAGCTCCTATTCTGGGGCCAACGTCCTGACTTTC	CASSSYSGANVLTF
TRBJ1-2	once	TRBV19	-	TGTGCCAGTAGTATCCTGTTGCAGCGGGAATATGGCTACACCTTC	CASSILLQREYGYTF
TRBJ2-3	-	TRBV19	TRBD1	TGTGCCAGTAGTTTGACAGGGGGATCAGATACGCAGTATTTT	CASSLTGGSDTQYF
TRBJ2-2	-	TRBV18	TRBD2	TGTGCCAGCTCTCTGGGACTAGCGGGGGCGAACACCGGGGAGCTGTTTTTT	CASSLGLAGANTGELFF
TRBJ2-6	few	TRBV30	TRBD1	TGTGCCTGGAGCAGGGGGCTTGTTACAGGGGCCAACGTCCTGACTTTC	CAWSRGLVTGANVLTF
TRBJ2-7	-	TRBV9	-	TGTGCCAGCAGCAAAGAGGTAGTTTCCTACGAGCAGTACTTC	CASSKEVVSYEQYF
TRBJ2-1	-	TRBV6-5	TRBD1	TGTGCCAGCAGTTACCCGACAGGGGGTTCAGACAATGAGCAGTTCTTC	CASSYPTGGSDNEQFF
TRBJ1-1	-	TRBV19	-	TGTGCCAGTAGTATTTTGTCCCCTACGAACACTGAAGCTTTCTTT	CASSILSPTNTEAFF
TRBJ2-5	-	TRBV27	TRBD1	TGTGCCAAAATAATGGGACAGGGTAAAGAGACCCAGTACTTC	CAKIMGQGKETQYF
TRBJ2-5	-	TRBV4-1	-	TGCGCCAGCAGCCAAGTTTGGACGGGAATCGGAGAGACCCAGTACTTC	CASSQVWTGIGETQYF
TRBJ2-7	few	TRBV6-1	-	TGTGCCAGCAGTGAAGTCTGGGCTGTCGTAAACGAGCAGTACTTC	CASSEVWAVVNEQYF
TRBJ1-1	few	TRBV20-1	-	TGCAGTGCTAGGGCCGGACAGGAAGCTTTCTTT	CSARAGQEAFF
TRBJ2-2	-	TRBV7-7	TRBD2	TGTGCTAGCAGCCCGGGACCCCGGGGGGTCAACACCGGGGAGCTGTTTTTT	CASSPGPRGVNTGELFF
TRBJ2-5	-	TRBV27	TRBD2	TGTGCCAGCAGTCTTAGCGGGGGGGGGCTGGAGCAGTACTTC	CASSLSGGGLEQYF
TRBJ2-3	-	TRBV9	-	TGTGCCAGCAGCGTAGTAAATACAGGGACGCAGTATTTT	CASSVVNTGTQYF
TRBJ2-1	-	TRBV14	-	TGTGCCAGCAGCCCACAGGGTTGGGACAATGAGCAGTTCTTC	CASSPQGWDNEQFF
TRBJ1-4	-	TRBV7-2	TRBD1	TGTGCCAGCAGCTTAGGGGACAGAAGAAATGAAAAACTGTTTTTT	CASSLGDRRNEKLFF
TRBJ1-2	once	TRBV28	TRBD1	TGTGCCAGCAGCCAAACAGGGGCTAGCTACACCTTC	CASSQTGASYTF
TRBJ1-2	once	TRBV7-9	-	TGTGCCAGCAGCCCCCAAGGGAGGGCCGCATATGGCTACACCTTC	CASSPQGRAAYGYTF
TRBJ1-1	once	TRBV5-1	TRBD1	TGCGCCAGCAGCTTGTTACAGGGGCTGAACACTGAAGCTTTCTTT	CASSLLQGLNTEAFF
TRBJ2-3	-	TRBV7-9	-	TGTGCCAGCAGCGGGGGCGTGGTGGGAAGATTCGGATTGTCAGATACGCAGTATTTT	CASSGGVVGRFGLSDTQYF
TRBJ1-2	-	TRBV6-5	-	TGTGCCAGCAGTTATAGAGGCAGGGGTCATGGCTACACCTTC	CASSYRGRGHGYTF
TRBJ1-1	-	TRBV6-6	TRBD1	TGTGCCAGCAGTTACCCAAACACAGGGGGCACTGAAGCTTTCTTT	CASSYPNTGGTEAFF
TRBJ2-1	-	TRBV7-3	TRBD2	TGTGCCAGCAGCGCAACTGGGTTGGCTAGCGGGGGGGTCTACAATGAGCAGTTCTTC	CASSATGLASGGVYNEQFF
TRBJ2-4	-	TRBV2	-	TGTGCCAGCAACAATCCCCTAGCCAAAAACATTCAGTACTTC	CASNNPLAKNIQYF
TRBJ2-5	-	TRBV7-9	-	TGTGCCAGCGCGCCGTGGCAGGGGCAAGAGACCCAGTACTTC	CASAPWQGQETQYF